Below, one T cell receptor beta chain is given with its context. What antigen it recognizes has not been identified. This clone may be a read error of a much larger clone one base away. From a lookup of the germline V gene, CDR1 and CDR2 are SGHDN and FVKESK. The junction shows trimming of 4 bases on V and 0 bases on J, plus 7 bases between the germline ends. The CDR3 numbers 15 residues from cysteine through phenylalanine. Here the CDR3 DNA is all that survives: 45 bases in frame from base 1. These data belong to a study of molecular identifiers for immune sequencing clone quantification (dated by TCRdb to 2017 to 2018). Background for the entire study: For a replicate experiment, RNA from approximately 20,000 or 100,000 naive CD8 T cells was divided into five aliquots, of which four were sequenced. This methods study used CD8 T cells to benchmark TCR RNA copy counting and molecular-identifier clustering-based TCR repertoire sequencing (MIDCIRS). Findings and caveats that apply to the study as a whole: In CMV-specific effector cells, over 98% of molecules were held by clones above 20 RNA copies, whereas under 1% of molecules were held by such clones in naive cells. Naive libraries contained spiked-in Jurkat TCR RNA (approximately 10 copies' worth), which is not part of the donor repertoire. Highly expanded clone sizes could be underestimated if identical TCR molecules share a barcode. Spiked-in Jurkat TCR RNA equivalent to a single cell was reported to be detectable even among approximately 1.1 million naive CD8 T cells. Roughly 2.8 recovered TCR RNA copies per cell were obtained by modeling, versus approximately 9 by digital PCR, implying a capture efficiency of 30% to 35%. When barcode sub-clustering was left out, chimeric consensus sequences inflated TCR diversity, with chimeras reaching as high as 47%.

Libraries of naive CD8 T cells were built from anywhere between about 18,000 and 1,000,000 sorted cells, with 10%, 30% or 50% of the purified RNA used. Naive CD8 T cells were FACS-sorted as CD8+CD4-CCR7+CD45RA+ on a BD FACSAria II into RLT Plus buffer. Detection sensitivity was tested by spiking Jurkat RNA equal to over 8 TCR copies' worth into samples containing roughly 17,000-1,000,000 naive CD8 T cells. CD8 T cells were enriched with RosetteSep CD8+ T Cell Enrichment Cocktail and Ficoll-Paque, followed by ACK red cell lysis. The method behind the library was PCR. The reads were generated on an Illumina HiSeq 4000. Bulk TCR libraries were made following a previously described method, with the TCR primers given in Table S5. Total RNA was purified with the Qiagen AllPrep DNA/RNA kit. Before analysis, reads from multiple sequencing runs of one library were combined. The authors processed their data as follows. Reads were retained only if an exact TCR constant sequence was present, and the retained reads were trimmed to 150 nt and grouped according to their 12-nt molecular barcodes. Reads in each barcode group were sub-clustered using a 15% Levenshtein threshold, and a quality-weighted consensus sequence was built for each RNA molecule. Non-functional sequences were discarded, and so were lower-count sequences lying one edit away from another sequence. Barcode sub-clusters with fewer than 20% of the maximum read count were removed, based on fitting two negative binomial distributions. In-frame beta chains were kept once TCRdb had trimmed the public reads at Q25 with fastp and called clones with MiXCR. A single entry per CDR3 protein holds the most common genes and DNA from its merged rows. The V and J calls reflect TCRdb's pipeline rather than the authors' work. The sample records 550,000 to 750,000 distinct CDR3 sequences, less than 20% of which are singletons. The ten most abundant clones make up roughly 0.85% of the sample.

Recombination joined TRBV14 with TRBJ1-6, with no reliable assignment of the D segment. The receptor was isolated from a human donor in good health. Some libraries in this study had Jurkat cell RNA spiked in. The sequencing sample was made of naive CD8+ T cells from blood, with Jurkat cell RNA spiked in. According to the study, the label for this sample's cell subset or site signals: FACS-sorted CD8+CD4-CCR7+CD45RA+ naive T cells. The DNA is TGTGCCAGCAGCCGAGGTCGCTCCTATAATTCACCCCTCCACTTT. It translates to CASSRGRSYNSPLHF. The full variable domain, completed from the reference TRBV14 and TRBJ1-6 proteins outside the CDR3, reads EAGVTQFPSHSVIEKGQTVTLRCDPISGHDNLYWYRRVMGKEIKFLLHFVKESKQDESGMPNNRFLAERTGGTYSTLKVQPAELEDSGVYFCASSRGRSYNSPLHFGNGTRLTVT.